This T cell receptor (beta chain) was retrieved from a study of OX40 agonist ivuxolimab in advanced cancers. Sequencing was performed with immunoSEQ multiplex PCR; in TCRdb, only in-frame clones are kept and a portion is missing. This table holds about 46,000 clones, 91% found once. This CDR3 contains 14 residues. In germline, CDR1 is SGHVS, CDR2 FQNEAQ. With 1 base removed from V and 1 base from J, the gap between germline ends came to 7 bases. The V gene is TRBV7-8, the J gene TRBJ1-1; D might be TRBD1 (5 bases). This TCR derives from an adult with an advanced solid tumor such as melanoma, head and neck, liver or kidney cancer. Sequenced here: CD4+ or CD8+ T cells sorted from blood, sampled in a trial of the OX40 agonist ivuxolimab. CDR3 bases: TGTGCCAGCAGCTTAGGGGGGGGGAACACTGAAGCTTTCTTT. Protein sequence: CASSLGGGNTEAFF.